These T cell receptor beta chains were read from a single sample in a study of brain T cells in children with intractable seizures. Profiled with immunoSEQ multiplex PCR; TCRdb holds only in-frame clones, not every one. Among about 350,000 clones listed, approximately 93% were seen once. The sample here was peripheral blood, taken less than 6 months after surgery. Receptor source: a boy in the first two years of life with tuberous sclerosis and intractable seizures. Each CDR3 is given with its conserved first and last residue. The D gene is left open where the match is weak. The size of a clone is reported for some rows only, either as once, few or many, or as a class for expanded clones.

v_call	j_call	clone_size	d_call	cdr3_aa	cdr3_nt
TRBV7-2	TRBJ1-1	-	-	CASSLHPNTEAFF	TGTGCCAGCAGCCTTCATCCGAACACTGAAGCTTTCTTT
TRBV29-1	TRBJ2-1	-	-	CSVEDEDYDRADEQFF	TGCAGCGTTGAAGATGAGGACTATGATAGGGCGGATGAGCAGTTCTTC
TRBV12-3/TRBV12-4	TRBJ1-6	-	-	CASRTENSPLHF	TGTGCCAGCAGGACAGAAAATTCACCCCTCCACTTT
TRBV27	TRBJ1-2	-	-	CASSSAQGPGGYTF	TGTGCCAGCAGTTCGGCCCAGGGGCCGGGGGGCTACACCTTC
TRBV4-1	TRBJ2-4	-	-	CASSQEKVEADIQYF	TGCGCCAGCAGCCAAGAGAAGGTAGAAGCGGACATTCAGTACTTC
TRBV27	TRBJ2-3	-	TRBD2	CASSLSGRATDTQYF	TGTGCCAGCAGCCTTAGCGGGAGGGCCACAGATACGCAGTATTTT
TRBV5-1	TRBJ1-1	-	-	CASSPETEMNTEAFF	TGCGCCAGCAGCCCTGAGACAGAGATGAACACTGAAGCTTTCTTT
TRBV7-2	TRBJ2-4	-	-	CASSLAAKIAKNIQYF	TGTGCCAGCAGCTTAGCGGCGAAAATAGCCAAAAACATTCAGTACTTC
TRBV4-1	TRBJ1-2	-	TRBD1	CASSQVSVQGGAYGYTF	TGCGCCAGCAGCCAAGTTTCAGTGCAGGGGGGTGCCTATGGCTACACCTTC
TRBV2	TRBJ2-1	-	-	CASIKDGSSYNEQFF	TGTGCCAGCATTAAGGACGGGAGCTCCTACAATGAGCAGTTCTTC
TRBV19	TRBJ1-2	-	TRBD1	CATYTGGRGYGYTF	TGTGCCACATATACAGGGGGCCGGGGCTATGGCTACACCTTC
TRBV27	TRBJ1-6	-	TRBD1	CASSLDGIRDRAGLGSPLHF	TGTGCCAGCAGTTTGGATGGGATACGGGACAGGGCAGGGCTGGGGTCACCCCTCCACTTT
TRBV7-9	TRBJ1-2	-	TRBD1	CASSKGQGFGYTF	TGTGCCAGCAGCAAGGGACAGGGGTTTGGCTACACCTTC
TRBV12-3/TRBV12-4	TRBJ2-2	-	-	CASSLRGGELFF	TGTGCCAGCAGTCTCCGCGGCGGGGAGCTGTTTTTT
TRBV3-1/TRBV3-2	TRBJ2-2	once	-	CASSLGGMNTGELFF	TGTGCCAGCAGCCTCGGGGGTATGAACACCGGGGAGCTGTTTTTT
TRBV5-1	TRBJ1-2	-	-	CASSLGVPFYGYTF	TGCGCCAGCAGCTTGGGGGTTCCGTTCTATGGCTACACCTTC
TRBV5-1	TRBJ2-7	-	TRBD2	CASSENGLGAAPYEQYF	TGCGCCAGCAGCGAGAACGGACTAGGAGCGGCGCCCTACGAGCAGTACTTC
TRBV11-2	TRBJ1-2	-	TRBD1	CASSLDPPGGGYGYTF	TGTGCCAGCAGCTTAGATCCTCCAGGGGGAGGATATGGCTACACCTTC
TRBV7-3	TRBJ2-3	-	-	CASSLWGGPSTDTQYF	TGTGCCAGCAGCTTATGGGGGGGCCCCTCCACAGATACGCAGTATTTT
TRBV7-3	TRBJ2-1	-	-	CASSPGRLNEQFF	TGTGCCAGCAGCCCGGGACGGCTTAATGAGCAGTTCTTC
TRBV24-1	TRBJ1-5	-	-	CATSTGLLNQPQHF	TGTGCCACCAGTACGGGACTTCTCAATCAGCCCCAGCATTTT
TRBV5-1	TRBJ2-7	-	-	CASSWTQGGSSYEQYF	TGCGCCAGCAGCTGGACACAGGGTGGGAGCTCCTACGAGCAGTACTTC
TRBV6-2/TRBV6-3	TRBJ1-2	-	-	CASSIEIIEGNYGYTF	TGTGCCAGCAGTATCGAGATAATCGAGGGAAACTATGGCTACACCTTC
TRBV7-9	TRBJ1-3	-	-	CASSFLPSSGNTIYF	TGTGCCAGCAGCTTTCTCCCCAGCTCTGGAAACACCATATATTTT
TRBV5-1	TRBJ1-5	-	-	CASSLAARGPYSNQPQHF	TGCGCCAGCAGCTTGGCCGCCAGGGGCCCCTATAGCAATCAGCCCCAGCATTTT
TRBV28	TRBJ2-7	once	-	CASSLGQPYEQYF	TGTGCCAGCAGTTTGGGGCAGCCCTACGAGCAGTACTTC
TRBV19	TRBJ2-5	-	-	CASSMKGETQYF	TGTGCCAGTAGTATGAAGGGGGAGACCCAGTACTTC
TRBV21-1	TRBJ2-3	-	-	CASSPLLTSGRSTHTDTQYF	TGTGCCAGCAGCCCCTTACTAACTAGCGGCAGATCGACACACACAGATACGCAGTATTTT
TRBV5-8	TRBJ1-3	-	TRBD1	CASSLGTGSGNTIYF	TGTGCCAGCAGCCTCGGGACAGGCTCTGGAAACACCATATATTTT
TRBV5-4	TRBJ2-7	-	TRBD1	CASSFRQGVAYEQYF	TGTGCCAGCAGCTTCAGACAGGGAGTCGCCTACGAGCAGTACTTC
TRBV11-3	TRBJ2-1	-	-	CASSSRDTKRVTYNEQFF	TGTGCCAGCAGCTCAAGGGATACTAAGCGGGTAACCTACAATGAGCAGTTCTTC
TRBV19	TRBJ1-5	-	TRBD1	CASSISTGGSNQPQHF	TGTGCCAGTAGTATTAGCACAGGGGGAAGCAATCAGCCCCAGCATTTT
TRBV7-6	TRBJ1-5	-	-	CASSLLGTGPQHF	TGTGCCAGCAGCTTACTTGGGACGGGGCCCCAGCATTTT
TRBV9	TRBJ2-5	-	-	CASWEVQETQYF	TGTGCCAGTTGGGAAGTCCAAGAGACCCAGTACTTC
TRBV29-1	TRBJ2-5	-	TRBD2	CSVELAGWEETQYF	TGCAGCGTTGAACTAGCGGGGTGGGAAGAGACCCAGTACTTC
TRBV28	TRBJ2-1	-	-	CASSKGPPYNEQFF	TGTGCCAGCAGTAAAGGCCCTCCCTACAATGAGCAGTTCTTC
TRBV11-3	TRBJ2-7	-	TRBD1	CASSRTGWGSSSYEQYF	TGTGCCAGCAGCAGGACAGGGTGGGGGTCTAGCTCCTACGAGCAGTACTTC
TRBV9	TRBJ1-2	-	-	CASSDTGFWGYTF	TGTGCCAGCAGCGACACAGGGTTTTGGGGCTACACCTTC
TRBV7-8	TRBJ1-5	-	-	CASSLDDQGWGNQPQHF	TGTGCCAGCAGCTTAGACGACCAGGGATGGGGCAATCAGCCCCAGCATTTT
TRBV15	TRBJ2-2	-	TRBD2	CATSRSGSGGELFF	TGTGCCACCAGCAGAAGCGGGAGTGGCGGGGAGCTGTTTTTT
TRBV14	TRBJ2-3	-	-	CASSRDFGTDTQYF	TGTGCCAGCAGCCGGGACTTTGGGACAGATACGCAGTATTTT
TRBV3-1/TRBV3-2	TRBJ2-3	-	-	CASSQDNGDRTDTQYF	TGTGCCAGCAGCCAAGATAACGGGGACCGCACAGATACGCAGTATTTT
TRBV7-9	TRBJ2-7	-	-	CASSLQLSSYEQYF	TGTGCCAGCAGCTTACAGCTGAGCTCCTACGAGCAGTACTTC
TRBV4-2	TRBJ1-6	-	TRBD1	CASSQDVGRGISDSPLHF	TGTGCCAGCAGCCAAGATGTAGGCAGGGGGATTTCTGATTCACCCCTCCACTTT
TRBV13	TRBJ2-7	-	TRBD2	CASSLVPSGGYEQYF	TGTGCCAGCAGCTTAGTTCCTAGCGGGGGGTACGAGCAGTACTTC
TRBV28	TRBJ2-3	-	-	CASRVREATDTQYF	TGTGCCAGCAGGGTCAGGGAGGCGACAGATACGCAGTATTTT
TRBV30	TRBJ2-5	-	-	CAWSEKNQETQYF	TGTGCCTGGAGTGAAAAAAACCAAGAGACCCAGTACTTC
TRBV11-2	TRBJ2-1	-	TRBD2	CASSAKLLAGGPSEQFF	TGTGCCAGCAGCGCGAAACTCCTAGCGGGAGGGCCCAGTGAGCAGTTCTTC
TRBV6-2/TRBV6-3	TRBJ2-1	-	TRBD2	CASSYPTHTRGTSGNNEQFF	TGTGCCAGCAGTTATCCGACCCACACCAGGGGGACTAGCGGGAACAATGAGCAGTTCTTC
TRBV7-6	TRBJ2-2	-	-	CASSLNERGELFF	TGTGCCAGCAGCTTAAACGAGCGCGGGGAGCTGTTTTTT
TRBV7-8	TRBJ1-3	-	-	CASSLGSYGIGLNTIYF	TGTGCCAGCAGCTTAGGCTCTTATGGGATCGGGTTAAACACCATATATTTT
TRBV5-5	TRBJ2-7	-	-	CASSLGYEQYF	TGTGCCAGCAGCTTGGGTTACGAGCAGTACTTC
TRBV10-2	TRBJ2-3	once	-	CASSVGGTDTQYF	TGCGCCAGCAGTGTTGGGGGCACAGATACGCAGTATTTT
TRBV12-3/TRBV12-4	TRBJ2-5	-	-	CASSLQTQETQYF	TGTGCCAGCAGTTTACAGACACAAGAGACCCAGTACTTC
TRBV4-1	TRBJ2-2	-	TRBD2	CATSGRGGLANTGELFF	TGCGCCACCAGTGGGCGGGGGGGCCTCGCGAACACCGGGGAGCTGTTTTTT